Presented here are 32 T cell receptor beta chains from one specimen sequenced in a study of blood T cell repertoires in COVID-19 (dated by TCRdb to about 2020). The library was built by means of the immunoSEQ multiplex PCR assay. Sourced from immuneACCESS, this table was stored by TCRdb with only in-frame sequences that have V and J called. A share of the clones is absent; for the studies checked, an unresolved V gene accounts for under half, and the remainder has no known explanation. Present in this sample are about 210,000 clones, about nine tenths of which were seen just once. The top ten constitute 0.72% of the sample. The sequenced material came from peripheral blood. Receptors originate from a man aged 40-49 years with acute or convalescent COVID-19.

In its sample, this clone was seen a few times. The chain has TRBV13 and TRBJ2-7, with a tentative D call TRBD1 (5 bases). Germline CDR1 reads PRHDT; CDR2 reads FYEKMQ (reference sequence). The V and J ends lost 2 bases and 7 bases respectively, with 9 bases between them. This CDR3 spans 12 amino acids. CDR3 protein: CASSLQGREQYF. Here the CDR3 DNA reads TGTGCCAGCAGCTTACAGGGAAGGGAGCAGTACTTC. The variable domain in full, completed from reference TRBV13 and TRBJ2-7, reads AAGVIQSPRHLIKEKRETATLKCYPIPRHDTVYWYQQGPGQDPQFLISFYEKMQSDKGSIPDRFSAQQFSDYHSELNMSSLELGDSALYFCASSLQGREQYFGPGTRLTVT.

This clone was recorded once. The chain uses TRBV18 and TRBJ2-3, with 7 bases that match TRBD2. The CDR3 is 16 residues long. Germline V gene lookup returns CDR1 KGHSH and CDR2 LQKENI. The V and J ends lost 4 bases and 6 bases, in that order; junction bases with no gene match: 13. The CDR3 loop reads CASSLRLAAPGDTQYF. Written as DNA, the CDR3 is TGTGCCAGCTCACTAAGACTAGCTGCTCCGGGTGATACGCAGTATTTT.

The chain couples TRBV7-6 to TRBJ2-1, with a tentative D call TRBD1 (5 bases). The length of the CDR3 is 12 residues. V was clipped by 8 bases and J by 4 bases, with 9 bases between them. Germline values: CDR1 SGHVS, CDR2 FNYEAQ. This chain's CDR3 is CASAGQYNEQFF. DNA for the CDR3: TGTGCCAGCGCAGGGCAGTACAATGAGCAGTTCTTC.

The chain carries TRBV7-6 and TRBJ2-2; 11 nucleotides match TRBD2. Looked up from germline, CDR1 is SGHVS and CDR2 is FNYEAQ. The CDR3 is 18 residues long. The trim removed 4 bases at V and 5 bases at J, leaving 12 bases unmatched. CDR3 loop: CASSSRIAGGPGTGELFF. CDR3 coding DNA: TGTGCCAGCAGCTCCCGAATAGCGGGAGGGCCTGGTACCGGGGAGCTGTTTTTT.

CDR3: CASSSGTGNTDTQYF. The CDR3 DNA sequence: TGCGCCAGCAGCTCCGGGACAGGGAACACAGATACGCAGTATTTT. The chain joins TRBV5-1 to TRBJ2-3; 9 bases are a match to TRBD1. Germline loops: CDR1 SGHRS, CDR2 YFSETQ. V trimming: 3 bases; J trimming: 2 bases; junction bases outside the gene matches: 4. The CDR3 has 15 amino acids.

This chain connects TRBV7-2 to TRBJ2-1; 9 bases align to TRBD2. V was pared by 5 bases and J by 9 bases, with 14 bases of the junction left unmatched. The length of the CDR3 is 16 residues. Per germline, CDR1 SGHTA and CDR2 FQGNSA. DNA for the CDR3: TGTGCCAGCAGCAGGGGCGACCTAGCGGGGAGGGGTGAGCAGTTCTTC. Translated, it gives CASSRGDLAGRGEQFF.

The rearrangement uses TRBV13 and TRBJ2-1; perhaps TRBD1 as D (5 bases). Germline CDR1 and CDR2: PRHDT and FYEKMQ (reference sequence). CDR3 size: 13 residues. V was pared by 5 bases and J by 6 bases, with 11 bases between. The CDR3 protein is CASSPWTSNEQFF. The DNA of the CDR3 is TGTGCCAGCAGCCCCTGGACAAGCAATGAGCAGTTCTTC.

The J gene is TRBJ1-2, the V gene TRBV11-2; D gene unclear. Per germline, CDR1 SGHAT and CDR2 FQNNGV. The V end was cut by 1 base, the J end by 3 bases, with 9 bases between. CDR3 size: 14 residues. This CDR3 reads CASSLVVTDYGYTF. CDR3 coding DNA: TGTGCCAGCAGCTTAGTAGTCACGGACTATGGCTACACCTTC.

The chain carries TRBV6-6 and TRBJ1-5; 7 bases fit TRBD1. Germline CDR1 reads MNHNY; CDR2 reads SVGAGI (reference sequence). V dropped 5 bases and J dropped 6; count of bases not matched to a gene: 16. The CDR3 is 17 residues long. DNA of the CDR3: TGTGCCAGCAGTCGTTACGGGACAGCGAACTCCGGTCAGCCCCAGCATTTT. Amino acids: CASSRYGTANSGQPQHF.

This clone appeared a single time. The rearrangement joins TRBV5-4 to TRBJ2-3, with 9 bases that match TRBD2. V shed 1 base and J 3 bases; nucleotides not matched to a gene: 6. CDR1 is SGHNT, CDR2 YYREEE, per germline (reference sequence). The CDR3 consists of 16 residues. CDR3 region: CASSLRLAGTTDTQYF. The DNA for the CDR3 is TGTGCCAGCAGCTTGCGGCTAGCGGGGACTACAGATACGCAGTATTTT.

This clone appeared a single time. This rearrangement joins TRBV30 to TRBJ2-2, with 8 bases matching TRBD1. Trimming removed 5 bases from V and 5 bases from J; junction bases left unmatched: 4. Per the germline V gene, CDR1 is GTSNPN and CDR2 is SVGIG (reference sequence). The CDR3 is 13 residues long. For the CDR3, the DNA is TGTGCCTGGGAGACAGGGGCAACCGGGGAGCTGTTTTTT. Its translation is CAWETGATGELFF.

V is TRBV18 and J is TRBJ2-7; tentatively, D is TRBD2 (5 bases). CDR1 and CDR2 (germline): KGHSH, LQKENI. Trimming left V 0 bases short and J 6 bases short, with 9 bases between. The CDR3 has 13 residues. CDR3 residues: CASSPPSSGEQYF. The CDR3 DNA reads as TGTGCCAGCTCACCACCGTCCAGCGGCGAGCAGTACTTC.

The gene calls are TRBV19 and TRBJ2-1; 10 bases map to TRBD2. The germline CDR1 and CDR2 sequences are LNHDA and SQIVND (reference sequence). The CDR3 has 15 amino acids. After removal of 7 bases from V and 6 bases from J, the junction contained 9 bases not matched to a gene. The CDR3 loop reads CASIDGAGGANEQFF. The DNA for the CDR3 is TGTGCCAGTATTGACGGAGCGGGAGGGGCCAATGAGCAGTTCTTC.

The chain combines TRBV27 with TRBJ2-1; D call uncertain. Per the germline V gene, CDR1 is MNHEY and CDR2 is SMNVEV (reference sequence). The CDR3 has 13 amino acids. The V gene lost 6 bases and the J gene lost 5 bases, with 11 bases spanning the gap. The CDR3 loop is CASSLNSNNEQFF. CDR3 DNA: TGTGCCAGCAGCCTAAACTCTAACAATGAGCAGTTCTTC.

The V call is TRBV29-1, the J call TRBJ2-1; D call uncertain. V lost 3 bases and J 6 bases, leaving 12 bases between the germline ends. Germline assignment: CDR1 SQVTM and CDR2 ANQGSEA. CDR3 length equals 13 residues. CDR3 DNA sequence: TGCAGCGTTGATGATAGCCCCTTCAATGAGCAGTTCTTC. Its translation: CSVDDSPFNEQFF.

The chain has TRBV6-6 and TRBJ1-1; no firm D call. Germline V gene sequence: CDR1 MNHNY, CDR2 SVGAGI (reference sequence). The CDR3 is made up of 15 amino acids. V lost 6 bases and J lost 3, with 17 bases in between. CDR3 bases: TGTGCCAGCAGACGCCTCCTAGATTTGGACACTGAAGCTTTCTTT. Its translation is CASRRLLDLDTEAFF.

The chain links TRBV7-2 to TRBJ2-3, with D unresolved. The CDR3 runs 15 residues. The V gene's germline CDR1 is SGHTA and CDR2 FQGNSA. V was cut by 1 base and J by 2 bases, with 10 bases left in between. The CDR3 is CASSLEAGYTDTQYF. CDR3 DNA sequence: TGTGCCAGCAGCTTAGAGGCAGGTTACACAGATACGCAGTATTTT.

V is TRBV4-1 and J is TRBJ2-7, with D possibly matching TRBD1 (5 bases). Trimming removed 2 bases at V and 6 bases at J, with 17 bases between. The CDR3 is 15 residues long. The germline V gene has CDR1 MGHRA and CDR2 YSYEKL. CDR3 coding DNA: TGCGCCAGCAGCCAATTCGTTTCAGGGCTGGCCGAGCAGTACTTC. This translates into CASSQFVSGLAEQYF.

The chain carries TRBV5-6 and TRBJ2-3; D is possibly TRBD2 (6 bases). Looked up from germline, CDR1 is SGHDT and CDR2 is YYEEEE. The CDR3 consists of 14 residues. V lost 4 bases and J lost 2, with 11 bases in between. CDR3 coding DNA: TGTGCCAGCAGCCTAGCGTTAGCCACAGATACGCAGTATTTT. This encodes CASSLALATDTQYF.

The genes are TRBV18 and TRBJ1-2; 7 bases are a match to TRBD1. The V segment lost 3 bases and the J segment 6 bases; nucleotides outside the gene matches: 13. The CDR3 is 16 amino acids. Germline CDR1 KGHSH, CDR2 LQKENI. The CDR3 DNA follows: TGTGCCAGCTCACCCCCGCTTGACAGGGTTCGGGATGGCTACACCTTC. It translates to CASSPPLDRVRDGYTF.

The chain joins TRBV13 to TRBJ1-2, with 8 nucleotides matching TRBD1. CDR1 is PRHDT and CDR2 is FYEKMQ in the germline V gene (reference sequence). The CDR3 is 15 amino acids. After removal of 2 bases from V and 8 bases from J, the junction contained 10 bases not matched to a gene. Here the CDR3 DNA reads TGTGCCAGCAGCTTAAAAACCGGGACAGGCTCAGGCTACACCTTC. Encoded protein: CASSLKTGTGSGYTF. Drawing the rest from reference TRBV13 and TRBJ1-2, the complete variable domain is AAGVIQSPRHLIKEKRETATLKCYPIPRHDTVYWYQQGPGQDPQFLISFYEKMQSDKGSIPDRFSAQQFSDYHSELNMSSLELGDSALYFCASSLKTGTGSGYTFGSGTRLTVV.

This chain uses TRBV14 with TRBJ1-4; TRBD1 matches at 8 bases. Trimming at V came to 2 bases and at J to 9 bases, leaving 5 bases not matched to a gene. Germline lookup yields CDR1 SGHDN and CDR2 FVKESK. CDR3 length equals 14 residues. CDR3 loop: CASSQRTGRQKLFF. The CDR3, as DNA: TGTGCCAGCAGCCAAAGGACAGGGAGGCAAAAACTGTTTTTT. Together with reference TRBV14 and TRBJ1-4, the CDR3 gives the full variable domain: EAGVTQFPSHSVIEKGQTVTLRCDPISGHDNLYWYRRVMGKEIKFLLHFVKESKQDESGMPNNRFLAERTGGTYSTLKVQPAELEDSGVYFCASSQRTGRQKLFFGSGTQLSVL.

The J gene is TRBJ2-7, the V gene TRBV10-3; D might be TRBD2 (6 bases). V was trimmed by 7 bases and J by 4 bases, leaving 14 bases between them. In germline, CDR1 is ENHRY, CDR2 SYGVKD. CDR3 length: 13 residues. The DNA for the CDR3 is TGTGCCATCATGGGGACGGGGGATTACGAGCAGTACTTC. It is translated as CAIMGTGDYEQYF.

V is TRBV6-5 and J is TRBJ2-3, with 11 nucleotides matching TRBD1. V trimming: 2 bases; J trimming: 4 bases; junction bases outside the gene matches: 5. CDR3 length: 16 amino acids. Germline CDR1 and CDR2: MNHEY and SVGAGI. The CDR3 DNA sequence: TGTGCCAGCAGTTACAGGACAGGGGGCGGCTCAGATACGCAGTATTTT. Residues: CASSYRTGGGSDTQYF.

V and J are TRBV19 and TRBJ2-7, with a weak D call TRBD2 (6 bases). The CDR3 is 14 residues long. V was pared by 3 bases and J by 7 bases, with 16 bases between. In germline, CDR1 is LNHDA, CDR2 SQIVND (reference sequence). The CDR3 protein is CASSIGGTSGEQYF. As DNA, the CDR3 is TGTGCCAGTAGTATCGGCGGGACCTCGGGAGAGCAGTACTTC.

This clone has just a few counts. This chain connects TRBV11-3 to TRBJ1-4, with TRBD1 matching 9 bases. The CDR3 covers 14 residues. CDR1 and CDR2 from the germline V gene are SGHNT and YENEEA. V lost 5 bases to trimming and J lost 7 bases; unmatched junction nucleotides: 5. DNA for the CDR3: TGTGCCAGCAGCAAGGACAGGGGCGGTGAAAAACTGTTTTTT. The encoded protein is CASSKDRGGEKLFF.

The chain links TRBV25-1 to TRBJ2-5; 7 positions agree with TRBD1. The CDR3 sequence is 17 residues long. The germline V gene has CDR1 MGHDK and CDR2 SYGVNS. The junction had 12 bases not matched to a gene; V was cut back by 0 bases and J by 5 bases. The CDR3 protein is CASSEYHGTGALETQYF. In DNA form, the CDR3 reads TGTGCCAGCAGTGAATATCACGGCACAGGGGCCCTGGAGACCCAGTACTTC.

This chain links TRBV10-3 with TRBJ2-5; 11 bases map to TRBD1. Trimming took 4 bases from V and 5 from J; bases not matched to a gene: 6. Germline lookup yields CDR1 ENHRY and CDR2 SYGVKD. CDR3 length equals 15 residues. The CDR3 region is CAISAGTGGRETQYF. The CDR3 nucleotides are TGTGCCATCAGTGCCGGGACAGGGGGTCGCGAGACCCAGTACTTC.

The chain employs TRBV20-1 and TRBJ2-1; D uncertain. The CDR3 runs to 12 residues. Germline assignment: CDR1 DFQATT and CDR2 SNEGSKA (reference sequence). Deletions cut 3 bases from V and 3 bases from J, with 6 bases between. CDR3 loop: CSASPSYNEQFF. The CDR3 bases are TGCAGTGCTAGTCCTAGCTACAATGAGCAGTTCTTC.

This clone has more than one count but fewer than ten. The chain uses TRBV11-2 and TRBJ1-1, with D unclear. V was shortened by 5 bases and J by 0 bases, with 7 bases between the two germline ends. CDR1 SGHAT and CDR2 FQNNGV come from the germline V gene. The CDR3 is 13 residues long. The CDR3 nucleotides read TGTGCCAGCAGCCGCACAGTGAACACTGAAGCTTTCTTT. The encoded protein is CASSRTVNTEAFF.

The V call is TRBV6-5, the J call TRBJ1-3; 8 bases line up with TRBD1. With V trimmed by 9 bases and J by 1 base, 5 bases remained unmatched. The CDR3 covers 14 residues. The V gene's germline CDR1 is MNHEY and CDR2 SVGAGI. CDR3 sequence (DNA): TGTGCCAGTAAAAGGGACAGGTCTGGAAACACCATATATTTT. Translated, it gives CASKRDRSGNTIYF.

The V and J genes are TRBV5-1 and TRBJ2-7; D is uncertain. Germline V gene lookup returns CDR1 SGHRS and CDR2 YFSETQ. The V end lost 3 bases, the J end lost 0 bases, and 4 bases lay between the germline ends. The CDR3 is 12 amino acids. The CDR3 DNA sequence: TGCGCCAGCAGCTCGGGCTCCTACGAGCAGTACTTC. Translation gives CASSSGSYEQYF.